This TCR beta chain was sequenced in a study of cytomegalovirus exposure and HLA in healthy donors (dated by TCRdb to the late 2010s). The study in broad terms: An earlier analysis of roughly 500 of the donors reported more than 250 Gb of sequence data and roughly 110 million unique TCR beta sequences from 190 million or so T cells. Around 330 gigabases of sequencing data and around 88 million unique TCR sequences made up an early release that covered under 750 HLA-typed donors. The genetic ancestry cluster associated with self-reported Caucasian donors included 81% of the 300 to 450 genotyped donors. The study aimed to test whether signatures of past pathogen exposure could be identified by cataloging public T cell receptors. The T cell repertoires of several hundred subjects were profiled by immunosequencing and related to cytomegalovirus serostatus. In addition to the first cohort of about 650 subjects, a separate validation cohort of 120 different subjects was used. High-throughput TCR immunosequencing, statistical association of individual TCRs with disease status, and machine learning were combined to predict cytomegalovirus infection status. To study patterns of TCR occurrence, a later analysis re-analyzed previously published TCR beta repertoires from 666 donors and added high-resolution HLA genotyping. Rather than using new phenotypic data, the later analysis identified candidate immune exposures from TCR beta sequences and from how often those sequences occurred across donors. An earlier analysis of fewer than 700 of the donors applied high-throughput TCR beta sequencing to assess whether each TCR beta V gene segment acted as functional or pseudogenic. Donor age, sex, ethnicity and CMV serostatus were compiled together with the repertoire data. Genome-wide SNP genotypes for about 55% of the roughly 670 donors were used in a later genetic analysis, which treated that subset as a discovery cohort. Every discovery cohort repertoire had been produced on one sequencing platform. HLA typing covered class I and class II loci at four-digit resolution. Typing coverage varied by locus: roughly 620-640 donors for A, B, C, DRB1 and DQB1; more than 500 for DQA1; 600 to 610 for DPA1; approximately 470 for DPB1. Four or five DR-DQ haplotypes were handled as single units for association and clustering because linkage in the cohort was strong. On average, around 240,000 unique TCR beta nucleotide sequences were sequenced per donor among some 420 genotyped donors of the cohort, with around 19% of those sequences being non-productive. What the authors observed across the whole study: In a later analysis, the rate of TCR association differed among HLA loci, with DRB1 alleles having the most associated TCRs and HLA-C alleles having the fewest. In a later genetic analysis, a missense DCLRE1C variant was associated with V-gene and J-gene trimming of TCR beta chains, and the association was replicated in an independent cohort. A later analysis reported that several top co-occurrence clusters appeared linked to parvovirus B19, influenza, CMV and Epstein-Barr virus. Because counts were too low, around 17 rarely observed V segments, including chromosome 9 orphons, were left out of the earlier analysis of a few hundred of the donors. In this cohort, only TCR beta chains were sequenced, and detectable features were limited by the absence of alpha or paired-chain data. A further reported finding was that TCR beta sequences accurately predicted the HLA-A and HLA-B alleles for most subjects in the first cohort. It was suggested by the authors that the approach could potentially be generalized to other disease states and immunological phenotypes. A group of highly shared sequence variants was considered likely to be a technical artifact of the sequencing pipeline. CMV serostatus was the only immune exposure information available for the cohort. In a later analysis, most CMV-associated TCR beta chains were found to appear HLA-restricted, with HLA associations seemingly driven largely by CMV exposure. Sequencing depth was assumed to be roughly uniform across donors in the presence/absence analyses, though that assumption may not hold. The classifier was reported to diagnose cytomegalovirus status with high specificity and sensitivity in both the original and validation cohorts. At a false discovery rate of 0.05, a later analysis linked under 20,000 TCR beta sequences to specific HLA alleles. In the study, some 160 TCR beta chains were listed as associated with cytomegalovirus. Correlated functional status among segregating V segments might reflect linkage disequilibrium, but an unknown experimental factor could not be ruled out. A later genetic analysis reported fewer N-insertions in productive TCRs among donors in an Asian-associated ancestry cluster than the approximately 670-donor mean. Broadly in line with IMGT annotations, most TCR beta V segments showed up in productive rearrangements about 90% or about 30% of the time in an earlier analysis of several hundred of the donors. Most TCR sequences were seen in very few donors, while some public TCRs were found in many individuals. Because HLA typing was missing for some donors at each locus, association tests included only the typed subset. Assigning TCR associations to individual alleles was difficult when HLA alleles, especially DR and DQ, strongly co-occurred. In vitro tests confirmed that a few of the cytomegalovirus-associated TCR beta chains recognize cytomegalovirus antigens. A later analysis found that HLA-associated TCR beta chains were more clonally expanded and had lower generation probabilities than equally common non-associated chains.

The cohort was made up of approximately 700 healthy bone marrow donors. All cohort members were sampled while nominally healthy, although unrecorded immune exposures were likely present. The donor tested CMV seronegative and was one of the 352 seronegative cohort members. Each donor provided a peripheral blood sample, and peripheral blood mononuclear cells were used for TCR beta sequencing. Genomic DNA extraction from the blood cell samples was performed with the Qiagen DNeasy Blood Extraction Kit. As for this clone: Its antigen has not been determined.

The library came from the immunoSEQ multiplex PCR assay. For the multiplex PCR, a mixture combining 60 forward primers for TCR Vbeta segments and 13 reverse primers for TCR Jbeta segments was used. A multiplex PCR assay on genomic DNA amplified the CDR3 region of rearranged TCR beta genes. On the Illumina HiSeq System, the amplified TCR beta libraries were sequenced as 87-base-pair reads. Concerning the study's data processing: Across the 500 to 850 repertoires, a later analysis counted 78 million or so unique TCR beta chains, some 11 million of which were shared by at least two donors. Raw reads were error-corrected and collapsed into unique sequences with a nearest-neighbor algorithm that merged closely related sequences to remove PCR and sequencing errors. To assign V, D and J gene segments, CDR3 sequences were aligned to IMGT reference sequences. For a sequence to be retained, at least a six-nucleotide match to both a V gene segment and a J gene segment was required. Rearrangements were called productive when the CDR3 lacked stop codons and stayed in frame with V and J; all others were non-productive. Following IMGT convention, CDR3 was defined as the stretch from the second conserved V-encoded cysteine to the conserved J-encoded phenylalanine. Sequences without an unambiguous match to a single V gene segment were excluded from the earlier analysis of about 640 of the donors. An earlier analysis of several hundred of the donors classified V segments as functional when productive rearrangements were above 56.7% and as segregating when the standard deviation between donors was above 5%. A statistical classification framework was developed to diagnose cytomegalovirus status using the catalog of TCR beta chain sequences. In a later analysis, V and J genes were assigned by comparing TCR nucleotide sequences against IMGT/GENE-DB human TR gene sequences. In a later analysis, CDR3 sequences and most-parsimonious VDJ recombination scenarios were assigned using the TCRdist pipeline. A later analysis defined each TCR beta chain by its CDR3 amino acid sequence plus V-gene family, and excluded reads lacking a unique V-gene family. In a later analysis, nearly 600 highly shared, low-generation-probability nucleotide sequences were removed to address suspected cross-contamination and a sequencing artifact. In a later analysis, a clonal expansion index for each public chain was calculated from normalized within-repertoire ranks of inferred template counts. A later analysis computed generation probabilities with a VDJ recombination model fitted to out-of-frame rearrangements, and checked the results against IGoR. In a later analysis, TCR-TCR, TCR-HLA and TCR-CMV co-occurrence was scored with hypergeometric tests, and a repertoire-size bias correction was applied to TCR pairs. A later analysis estimated false discovery rates by permuting HLA or CMV assignments 20 times. In a later analysis, co-occurring TCRs were grouped with DBSCAN, and TCRdist sequence similarity was added when clustering was performed within HLA-allele-positive subsets. Repertoires with fewer than 30,000 or more than 120,000 public chains were left out of co-occurrence clustering, as were four to six repertoires with anomalous nucleotide sharing. This immuneACCESS table, as held by TCRdb, lists in-frame sequences with V and J called but not all clones. Of the missing ones, under half trace to an unresolved V gene in checked studies; the others have no known cause. V and J calls and clone size come straight from that table; D and trimming were deduced from the DNA. Per the sample table, the count is 190,000 or so clones. The top ten clones comprise roughly 0.74% of the sample.

The source is a boy younger than 18 in good health and CMV-seronegative. Sequenced material: PBMCs.

The CDR3 reads as follows: CASSFSTGTYEQYF. The sequenced DNA is TGTGCCAGCAGTTTCTCGACAGGGACCTACGAGCAGTACTTC. The chain links TRBV27 with TRBJ2-7, and 7 bases in between align with TRBD1. The germline V gene (reference sequence) supplies CDR1 MNHEY and CDR2 SMNVEV. The CDR3 measures 14 amino acids from cysteine to phenylalanine. Just CDR3 DNA is preserved here, 42 bases in frame from base 1. V is trimmed back by 3 bases and J by 2 bases, and the junction contains 4 bases that no gene match accounts for.